The rows below give T cell receptor beta chains drawn from one sample of a study of blood T cell repertoires in COVID-19. Sequencing used immunoSEQ multiplex PCR; TCRdb keeps in-frame clones, though not all of them. The sample lists about 480,000 clones; approximately 90% were seen once. The sample comprised peripheral blood. The source of these receptors is a woman between 45 and 60 years old with COVID-19, enrolled during active disease. CDR3s include the opening cysteine and the closing phenylalanine or tryptophan. Each record gives: D gene, V gene, clone size, J gene, CDR3 protein, CDR3 DNA. A D gene is named only where the DNA matches it firmly. A row's size may be missing; if present it is once, few, many or a size class.

TRBD1	TRBV5-1	NA	TRBJ2-1	CASSSPGQGYNEQFF	TGCGCCAGCAGTAGTCCGGGACAGGGATACAATGAGCAGTTCTTC
NA	TRBV29-1	NA	TRBJ1-1	CSVSRDTEAFF	TGCAGCGTTTCTCGGGACACTGAAGCTTTCTTT
NA	TRBV5-3	NA	TRBJ2-7	CARSPADSQLEEQYF	TGTGCCAGAAGTCCGGCCGACTCCCAATTGGAGGAGCAGTACTTC
NA	TRBV10-1	NA	TRBJ2-1	CASSEGRNLKQFF	TGCGCCAGCAGTGAGGGGAGGAACCTTAAGCAGTTCTTC
NA	TRBV6-5	NA	TRBJ1-3	CASSPQSGNTIYF	TGTGCCAGCAGCCCCCAGTCTGGAAACACCATATATTTT
TRBD1	TRBV2	NA	TRBJ2-2	CASGLRGQDGELFF	TGTGCCAGCGGTCTAAGGGGGCAGGACGGGGAGCTGTTTTTT
NA	TRBV15	NA	TRBJ2-3	CATSREGLITDTQYF	TGTGCCACCAGCAGAGAGGGGCTCATCACAGATACGCAGTATTTT
TRBD1	TRBV6-5	NA	TRBJ2-5	CASSPTQGVGETQYF	TGTGCCAGCAGCCCCACTCAGGGGGTAGGGGAGACCCAGTACTTC
NA	TRBV2	NA	TRBJ2-2	CASSEQRANTGELFF	TGTGCCAGCAGTGAACAACGGGCGAACACCGGGGAGCTGTTTTTT
TRBD1	TRBV5-1	NA	TRBJ1-1	CASSLRGQGAWVNTEAFF	TGCGCCAGCAGCTTGCGCGGACAGGGGGCTTGGGTGAACACTGAAGCTTTCTTT
TRBD2	TRBV2	NA	TRBJ2-1	CASSVLASGGNEQFF	TGTGCCAGCAGTGTACTGGCTAGCGGGGGCAATGAGCAGTTCTTC
TRBD1	TRBV5-1	NA	TRBJ2-7	CASSTGQGKLAEQYF	TGCGCCAGCAGCACCGGACAGGGGAAATTAGCCGAGCAGTACTTC
NA	TRBV12-5	once	TRBJ2-7	CASGSGDNEQYF	TGTGCTAGTGGTTCAGGCGATAACGAGCAGTACTTC
NA	TRBV7-9	once	TRBJ2-7	CASSPHPSGYEQYF	TGTGCCAGCAGCCCCCACCCGTCAGGTTACGAGCAGTACTTC
NA	TRBV29-1	NA	TRBJ2-3	CSGGHAGDTQYF	TGCAGCGGGGGACACGCTGGAGATACGCAGTATTTT
TRBD1	TRBV9	NA	TRBJ2-7	CASSKGDRGPRADEQYF	TGTGCCAGCAGTAAGGGGGACAGGGGGCCGAGAGCCGACGAGCAGTACTTC
NA	TRBV25-1	NA	TRBJ2-5	CASRSGGETQYF	TGTGCCAGCAGATCAGGTGGGGAGACCCAGTACTTC
NA	TRBV24-1	NA	TRBJ1-4	CATSVGADNEKLFF	TGTGCCACCAGTGTAGGGGCAGACAATGAAAAACTGTTTTTT
TRBD2	TRBV7-3	NA	TRBJ2-1	CASSPPGLAGGEQFF	TGTGCCAGCAGCCCTCCGGGACTAGCGGGAGGTGAGCAGTTCTTC
NA	TRBV4-1	NA	TRBJ2-2	CASSQVGLPVTGELFF	TGCGCCAGCAGCCAAGTAGGACTCCCCGTAACCGGGGAGCTGTTTTTT
TRBD1	TRBV18	NA	TRBJ2-2	CASSEGTANTGELFF	TGTGCCAGCTCAGAAGGGACAGCGAACACCGGGGAGCTGTTTTTT
TRBD1	TRBV6-6	NA	TRBJ2-7	CASSYVPGQGYEQYF	TGTGCCAGCAGTTACGTTCCGGGACAGGGGTACGAGCAGTACTTC
NA	TRBV30	NA	TRBJ1-4	CAWTTTQGTGEKLFF	TGTGCCTGGACTACTACACAGGGCACGGGTGAAAAACTGTTTTTT
TRBD1	TRBV11-2	NA	TRBJ1-3	CASSLVRGTAGNTIYF	TGTGCCAGCAGCTTAGTTAGGGGGACAGCTGGAAACACCATATATTTT
TRBD1	TRBV19	NA	TRBJ1-1	CASSRDRGNTEAFF	TGTGCCAGTAGTAGGGACAGAGGGAACACTGAAGCTTTCTTT
TRBD1	TRBV29-1	NA	TRBJ1-2	CSVEGPRGRDGYTF	TGCAGCGTTGAGGGTCCCAGGGGGCGCGATGGCTACACCTTC
NA	TRBV6-5	once	TRBJ1-1	CASSYLDSTEAFF	TGTGCCAGCAGTTACTTAGACAGCACTGAAGCTTTCTTT
NA	TRBV10-3	NA	TRBJ1-3	CAIAPSTASLGNTIYF	TGTGCCATCGCTCCGTCTACCGCAAGTCTTGGAAACACCATATATTTT
NA	TRBV7-2	NA	TRBJ2-3	CASIRQAWNTDTQYF	TGTGCCAGCATTCGACAGGCCTGGAACACAGATACGCAGTATTTT
NA	TRBV5-1	NA	TRBJ2-7	CASSHDSLTYEQYF	TGCGCCAGCAGCCACGACAGCCTCACTTACGAGCAGTACTTC
NA	TRBV30	NA	TRBJ1-4	CAWSEAIGEKLFF	TGTGCCTGGAGTGAAGCGATTGGTGAAAAACTGTTTTTT
NA	TRBV27	NA	TRBJ2-1	CASSSRSNSYNEQFF	TGTGCCAGCAGCTCCCGGTCAAACAGCTACAATGAGCAGTTCTTC
NA	TRBV7-3	NA	TRBJ2-3	CASSLWGVSTDTQYF	TGTGCCAGCTCGTTATGGGGGGTTAGCACAGATACGCAGTATTTT
TRBD2	TRBV4-1	once	TRBJ2-1	CASSQTFLAGGRDEQFF	TGCGCCAGCAGCCAGACCTTTCTAGCGGGGGGAAGGGATGAGCAGTTCTTC